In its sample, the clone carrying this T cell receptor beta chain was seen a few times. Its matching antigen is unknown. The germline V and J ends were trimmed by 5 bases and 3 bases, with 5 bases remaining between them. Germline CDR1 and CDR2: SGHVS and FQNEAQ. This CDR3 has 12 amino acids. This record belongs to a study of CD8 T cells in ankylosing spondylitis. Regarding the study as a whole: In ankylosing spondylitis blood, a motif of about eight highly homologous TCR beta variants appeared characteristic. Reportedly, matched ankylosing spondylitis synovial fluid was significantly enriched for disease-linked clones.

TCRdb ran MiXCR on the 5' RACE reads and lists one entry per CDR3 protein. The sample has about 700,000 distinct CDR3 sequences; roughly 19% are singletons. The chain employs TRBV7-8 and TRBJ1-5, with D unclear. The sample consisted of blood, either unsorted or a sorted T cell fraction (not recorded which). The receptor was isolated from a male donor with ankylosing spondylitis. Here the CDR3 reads CASSVTNQPQHF. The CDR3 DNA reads TGTGCCAGCAGCGTGACCAATCAGCCCCAGCATTTT.